This record concerns one T cell receptor (beta chain) sequence. The data were obtained in a study of T cells in Graves' hyperthyroidism and ophthalmopathy. Amplified TCR beta CDR3 regions came from RNA transcripts. Primed by the HTBI set, a first-round RT-PCR was run on the TCR CDR3. TCRdb re-called the multiplex PCR reads with MiXCR, one entry per CDR3 protein. The top ten clones hold approximately 57% of a sample with 250,000 to 300,000 distinct CDR3 sequences, over 15% of them seen once. The diagnostic basis comprised clinical symptoms, serum thyroxine and TRAb, thyroid ultrasound and orbital computed tomography. Trimming cost V 5 bases and J 5 bases; bases outside gene matches: 5. Looked up from germline, CDR1 is SGHVS and CDR2 is FQNEAQ. The CDR3 totals 15 residues.

This receptor was obtained from a woman aged 60-70 years with Graves' ophthalmopathy. This chain links TRBV7-8 with TRBJ2-1; 11 bases agree with TRBD1. Source material: blood. As DNA, the CDR3 is TGTGCCAGCAGCCGATGGGGACAGGGGGACAATGAGCAGTTCTTC. Its translation: CASSRWGQGDNEQFF.